These 21 T cell receptor beta chains came from one sample sequenced in a study of T cell responses to AZD1222 COVID-19 vaccine. Here immunoSEQ multiplex PCR was the method, and the copy in TCRdb shows in-frame clones only, minus some. Counted here are roughly 70,000 clones, just over 90% occurring once; the ten biggest clones make up approximately 6.3%. The material was peripheral blood, obtained 28 days after the second dose of the MenACWY control vaccine. These receptors originate from an adult who received the MenACWY meningococcal vaccine as a control.

This sequence joins TRBV29-1 and TRBJ2-2; 7 nucleotides match TRBD1. The trim removed 7 bases at V and 5 bases at J, leaving 1 base unmatched. Germline V gives CDR1 SQVTM, CDR2 ANQGSEA. This CDR3 comprises 11 residues. The DNA for the CDR3 is TGCAGCGCCAGGGGGACCGGGGAGCTGTTTTTT. As protein: CSARGTGELFF.

In this sample, this clone turned up once. This chain links TRBV4-1 with TRBJ1-1; D unclear. V was clipped by 1 base and J by 3 bases, with 9 bases between them. CDR1 MGHRA and CDR2 YSYEKL come from the germline V gene. The CDR3 is made up of 14 amino acids. The CDR3 protein is CASSQGARDTEAFF. Written as DNA, the CDR3 is TGCGCCAGCAGCCAAGGAGCTAGGGACACTGAAGCTTTCTTT.

The J gene is TRBJ1-1, the V gene TRBV13; no reliable D call. V lost 1 base to trimming and J lost 1 base, with 4 bases between them. Germline assignment: CDR1 PRHDT and CDR2 FYEKMQ (reference sequence). The CDR3 consists of 13 residues. CDR3 nucleotides: TGTGCCAGCAGCTTAGATGGGAACACTGAAGCTTTCTTT. Translation: CASSLDGNTEAFF.

By its share, this clone is medium-sized. V gene TRBV30 combines with J gene TRBJ2-5; no clear D gene. V lost 1 base to trimming and J lost 7 bases, with 10 bases between them. Germline values: CDR1 GTSNPN, CDR2 SVGIG (reference sequence). The CDR3 extends over 12 amino acids. The CDR3 DNA is TGTGCCTGGAGTGCTCCCCCTGGGACCCAGTACTTC. This encodes CAWSAPPGTQYF.

The rearrangement joins TRBV27 to TRBJ2-7; D is ambiguous. Germline lookup yields CDR1 MNHEY and CDR2 SMNVEV (reference sequence). The CDR3 consists of 13 residues. V was trimmed by 7 bases and J by 5 bases, leaving 15 bases between them. CDR3 loop: CASTTRPWDEQYF. The CDR3 coding sequence is TGTGCCAGCACTACCCGGCCGTGGGACGAGCAGTACTTC.

The gene calls are TRBV5-1 and TRBJ2-2; D is perhaps TRBD2 (5 bases). The germline CDR1 and CDR2 sequences are SGHRS and YFSETQ. V lost 2 bases and J 6 bases, leaving 17 bases between the germline ends. CDR3 length: 16 residues. CDR3 amino acids: CASSFAQRPLAGELFF. CDR3 coding DNA: TGCGCCAGCAGCTTCGCCCAGCGGCCGCTGGCCGGGGAGCTGTTTTTT.

The rearrangement joins TRBV30 to TRBJ1-2; D gene ambiguous. This CDR3 contains 13 residues. Looked up from germline, CDR1 is GTSNPN and CDR2 is SVGIG (reference sequence). The ends were cut back, 2 bases at V and 4 bases at J, with 11 bases in the middle. The CDR3 loop is CAWSPGYPYGYTF. As DNA, the CDR3 is TGTGCCTGGAGTCCGGGCTACCCCTATGGCTACACCTTC.

V usage is TRBV11-3 and J usage is TRBJ1-3, with no clear D. CDR1 is SGHNT and CDR2 is YENEEA in the germline V gene. CDR3 length: 13 residues. The V and J ends lost 0 bases and 3 bases respectively, with 3 bases between them. CDR3 amino acids: CASSLEHGNTIYF. CDR3 bases: TGTGCCAGCAGCTTAGAACATGGAAACACCATATATTTT.

This chain links TRBV2 with TRBJ1-2; 10 bases fit TRBD1. Germline V gene data show CDR1 as SNHLY and CDR2 as FYNNEI. The V and J ends lost 6 bases and 2 bases, in that order; junction bases with no gene match: 6. CDR3 length: 15 residues. CDR3 coding DNA: TGTGCCAGCAGGGCGACAGGGGGCCGAAACTATGGCTACACCTTC. It yields the protein CASRATGGRNYGYTF.

The gene calls are TRBV25-1 and TRBJ2-6, with 8 bases that match TRBD1. The germline V gene encodes CDR1 MGHDK and CDR2 SYGVNS. With V trimmed by 6 bases and J by 2 bases, 3 bases remained unmatched. The CDR3 consists of 15 residues. CDR3 sequence reads: CASSPQGAGANVLTF. CDR3 sequence (DNA): TGTGCCAGCAGCCCACAGGGGGCTGGGGCCAACGTCCTGACTTTC.

The rearrangement links TRBV6-2 or TRBV6-3 to TRBJ2-3; 12 bases map to TRBD2. CDR3 length: 15 residues. Germline CDR1 MNHEY, CDR2 SVGEGT. The J segment lost 3 bases and the V segment lost 5 bases, leaving 3 bases of the junction unmatched. The CDR3 region is CASSNLAGGTDTQYF. Written as DNA, the CDR3 is TGTGCCAGCAGTAACCTAGCGGGAGGGACAGATACGCAGTATTTT.

Note on this clone: This sample includes further DNA sequences coding for the same CDR3. This sequence joins TRBV7-9 and TRBJ1-4; TRBD1 agrees at 7 bases. CDR3 size: 14 residues. From germline, CDR1 is SEHNR and CDR2 FQNEAQ (reference sequence). Trimming removed 5 bases from V and 3 bases from J; junction bases left unmatched: 3. CDR3: CASSPTGSNEKLFF. The CDR3 DNA sequence: TGTGCCAGCAGCCCGACAGGGTCTAATGAAAAACTGTTTTTT.

The chain has TRBV7-2 and TRBJ2-1; perhaps TRBD2 as D (6 bases). This CDR3 region has 14 residues. Germline CDR1 and CDR2: SGHTA and FQGNSA. V was clipped by 8 bases and J by 4 bases, with 15 bases between them. This chain's CDR3 is CASGGGSGYNEQFF. The CDR3 nucleotides read TGTGCCAGCGGGGGAGGAAGCGGATACAATGAGCAGTTCTTC.

This clone was counted once. The chain is built from TRBV11-1 and TRBJ1-2, with TRBD1 matching 8 bases. The CDR3 is made up of 15 amino acids. CDR1 is SGHAT, CDR2 FQDESV, per germline (reference sequence). V shed 1 base and J 8 bases; nucleotides not matched to a gene: 9. The CDR3: CASSLGPGTGSGYTF. In DNA, the CDR3 is TGTGCCAGCAGCTTAGGGCCAGGGACAGGATCGGGCTACACCTTC.

This clone was recorded once. V gene TRBV6-5 combines with J gene TRBJ1-6; tentatively, D is TRBD1 (5 bases). V lost 9 bases to trimming and J lost 10 bases, with 16 bases between them. From germline, CDR1 is MNHEY and CDR2 SVGAGI. The CDR3 is made up of 13 amino acids. In DNA form, the CDR3 reads TGTGCCAGTGGGCAGGGTCTATCATCACCCCTCCACTTT. Translation: CASGQGLSSPLHF.

The chain combines TRBV7-2 with TRBJ2-3; D not resolved. V was trimmed by 6 bases and J by 10 bases, leaving 8 bases between them. The germline V gene has CDR1 SGHTA and CDR2 FQGNSA. This CDR3 comprises 10 residues. The CDR3 region is CASSGFAQYF. The CDR3 nucleotides read TGTGCCAGCAGTGGGTTCGCGCAGTATTTT.

V is TRBV27 and J is TRBJ2-7; D not resolved. V shed 6 bases and J shed 0 bases, with 15 bases lying between them. The CDR3 length is 15 residues. Per germline, CDR1 MNHEY and CDR2 SMNVEV (reference sequence). The CDR3 protein is CASSRKEGSSYEQYF. The CDR3 DNA reads as TGTGCCAGCAGCCGCAAGGAAGGTAGCTCCTACGAGCAGTACTTC.

The chain carries TRBV5-4 and TRBJ2-5; a possible D gene is TRBD2 (7 bases). V was cut by 3 bases and J by 2 bases, with 14 bases left in between. The CDR3 loop spans 15 amino acids. Germline CDR1 and CDR2: SGHNT and YYREEE (reference sequence). The CDR3 sequence is CASSSPSGTQETQYF. CDR3 DNA: TGTGCCAGCAGCTCGCCCAGCGGGACACAAGAGACCCAGTACTTC.

The chain recombines TRBV11-2 with TRBJ1-4; D gene ambiguous. V dropped 2 bases and J dropped 8 bases, with 12 bases sitting between them. There are 14 residues in the CDR3. Looked up from germline, CDR1 is SGHAT and CDR2 is FQNNGV. The CDR3 DNA reads as TGTGCCAGCAGCTTACTCTTATCGGGAGAAAAACTGTTTTTT. It is translated as CASSLLLSGEKLFF. Looking up the rest from reference TRBV11-2 and TRBJ1-4 gives the full variable domain: EAGVAQSPRYKIIEKRQSVAFWCNPISGHATLYWYQQILGQGPKLLIQFQNNGVVDDSQLPKDRFSAERLKGVDSTLKIQPAKLEDSAVYLCASSLLLSGEKLFFGSGTQLSVL.

This chain links TRBV4-2 with TRBJ1-1; the D gene is possibly TRBD1 (5 bases). Germline assignment: CDR1 LGHNA and CDR2 YNFKEQ. V lost 0 bases to trimming and J lost 14 bases, with 22 bases between them. The CDR3 spans 15 residues. Here the CDR3 reads CASSQEGRDPRQRFF. In DNA form, the CDR3 reads TGTGCCAGCAGCCAAGAGGGGAGGGACCCCCGTCAGAGGTTCTTT.

V and J are TRBV6-5 and TRBJ1-6; no clear D gene. The CDR3 is 14 amino acids. The germline V and J ends were trimmed by 1 base and 14 bases, with 15 bases remaining between them. CDR1 is MNHEY, CDR2 SVGAGI, per germline. CDR3 residues: CASSYLAENTALHF. DNA for the CDR3: TGTGCCAGCAGTTACTTAGCGGAGAATACGGCCCTCCACTTT.